This is a list of T cell receptor beta chains from one sample in a study of early T cells in non-severe SARS-CoV-2 infection. MiXCR, applied by TCRdb to the 5' RACE reads, yields one record per CDR3 protein. The table shows roughly 60,000 distinct CDR3 sequences, with around 12% occurring only once. Sequences were obtained from whole blood. All receptors come from an adult who was a healthcare worker with PCR-confirmed SARS-CoV-2 infection or an uninfected control (not recorded which). The CDR3 runs from the conserved cysteine through the conserved F or W. The order of the fields is D gene, J gene, clone size, V gene, CDR3 protein, CDR3 DNA. A D gene is named only where the DNA matches it firmly. For some rows the clone size is stated as once, few or many, or as a class when expanded; others skip it.

D gene: .; J gene: TRBJ1-3; clone size: few; V gene: TRBV6-7; CDR3 protein: CASSYSGSTHSGNTIYF; CDR3 DNA: TGTGCCAGCAGTTACTCGGGAAGCACACACTCTGGAAACACCATATATTTT
D gene: TRBD1; J gene: TRBJ2-7; clone size: few; V gene: TRBV15; CDR3 protein: CATSRDVDRFYEQYF; CDR3 DNA: TGTGCCACCAGCAGGGACGTGGACAGGTTCTACGAGCAGTACTTC
D gene: TRBD1; J gene: TRBJ1-5; clone size: many; V gene: TRBV18; CDR3 protein: CASSLGQGAGQPQHF; CDR3 DNA: TGTGCCAGCTCACTGGGACAGGGGGCTGGGCAGCCCCAGCATTTT
D gene: .; J gene: TRBJ1-4; clone size: .; V gene: TRBV5-6; CDR3 protein: CASSLDVQGGLEEKLFF; CDR3 DNA: TGTGCCAGCAGCTTGGATGTACAGGGCGGCTTGGAAGAAAAACTGTTTTTT
D gene: .; J gene: TRBJ2-5; clone size: .; V gene: TRBV7-9; CDR3 protein: CASSWAGQKETQYF; CDR3 DNA: TGTGCCAGCAGCTGGGCCGGGCAAAAAGAGACCCAGTACTTC
D gene: TRBD2; J gene: TRBJ2-1; clone size: many; V gene: TRBV24-1; CDR3 protein: CATTNSGGSYNEQFF; CDR3 DNA: TGTGCCACCACCAATAGCGGGGGTTCCTACAATGAGCAGTTCTTC
D gene: .; J gene: TRBJ1-6; clone size: many; V gene: TRBV13; CDR3 protein: CASRFLGRGSNSPLHF; CDR3 DNA: TGTGCCAGCAGGTTCCTGGGGAGGGGGTCTAATTCACCCCTCCACTTT
D gene: .; J gene: TRBJ2-7; clone size: many; V gene: TRBV6-6; CDR3 protein: CASSNPLADRVQYF; CDR3 DNA: TGTGCCAGCAGTAATCCTCTAGCAGATCGGGTGCAGTACTTC
D gene: TRBD1; J gene: TRBJ1-4; clone size: few; V gene: TRBV30; CDR3 protein: CAWSPQGRTNEKLFF; CDR3 DNA: TGTGCCTGGAGTCCACAGGGGAGAACTAATGAAAAACTGTTTTTT
D gene: .; J gene: TRBJ1-3; clone size: many; V gene: TRBV10-3; CDR3 protein: CAISDFRGSGNTIYF; CDR3 DNA: TGTGCCATCAGTGACTTCAGAGGTTCGGGAAACACCATATATTTT
D gene: .; J gene: TRBJ1-2; clone size: .; V gene: TRBV28; CDR3 protein: CASSFPKQGRNGYTF; CDR3 DNA: TGTGCCAGCAGTTTCCCCAAGCAGGGGAGGAATGGCTACACCTTC
D gene: .; J gene: TRBJ2-5; clone size: few; V gene: TRBV18; CDR3 protein: CASSPPGRYQETQYF; CDR3 DNA: TGTGCCAGCTCACCACCGGGACGGTACCAAGAGACCCAGTACTTC
D gene: .; J gene: TRBJ2-1; clone size: few; V gene: TRBV19; CDR3 protein: CASRFTPSTSGDEQFF; CDR3 DNA: TGTGCCAGTAGATTTACTCCGTCCACATCGGGGGATGAGCAGTTCTTC
D gene: .; J gene: TRBJ1-4; clone size: .; V gene: TRBV19; CDR3 protein: CASRRESHEKLFF; CDR3 DNA: TGTGCCAGTAGGAGGGAATCCCACGAAAAACTGTTTTTT
D gene: TRBD1; J gene: TRBJ1-1; clone size: many; V gene: TRBV5-4; CDR3 protein: CASSPMTGAGTEAFF; CDR3 DNA: TGTGCCAGCAGCCCGATGACAGGGGCGGGCACTGAAGCTTTCTTT
D gene: .; J gene: TRBJ1-3; clone size: many; V gene: TRBV5-8; CDR3 protein: CASSLRTTGNTIYF; CDR3 DNA: TGTGCCAGCAGCTTGAGAACGACTGGAAACACCATATATTTT
D gene: .; J gene: TRBJ1-3; clone size: .; V gene: TRBV21-1; CDR3 protein: CASSPCSGNTIYF; CDR3 DNA: TGTGCCAGCAGTCCTTGCTCTGGAAACACCATATATTTT
D gene: TRBD2; J gene: TRBJ2-3; clone size: .; V gene: TRBV18; CDR3 protein: CASSPPAGFTDTQYF; CDR3 DNA: TGTGCCAGCTCACCGCCAGCGGGATTCACAGATACGCAGTATTTT
D gene: .; J gene: TRBJ2-7; clone size: .; V gene: TRBV5-1; CDR3 protein: CASSLAPTAHEQYF; CDR3 DNA: TGCGCCAGCAGCTTGGCACCGACAGCTCACGAGCAGTACTTC
D gene: TRBD2; J gene: TRBJ2-3; clone size: few; V gene: TRBV7-2; CDR3 protein: CASSLRLAGDITDTQYF; CDR3 DNA: TGTGCCAGCAGCTTACGACTAGCGGGGGACATCACAGATACGCAGTATTTT
D gene: .; J gene: TRBJ1-4; clone size: .; V gene: TRBV5-1; CDR3 protein: CASSLEAGDEKLFF; CDR3 DNA: TGCGCCAGCAGCTTGGAGGCAGGGGATGAAAAACTGTTTTTT
D gene: .; J gene: TRBJ2-7; clone size: .; V gene: TRBV28; CDR3 protein: CASSPDSFAYEQYF; CDR3 DNA: TGTGCCAGCAGTCCCGACAGTTTTGCCTACGAGCAGTACTTC
D gene: .; J gene: TRBJ2-1; clone size: many; V gene: TRBV2; CDR3 protein: CASMTFRAPYNEQFF; CDR3 DNA: TGTGCCAGCATGACATTTAGGGCTCCCTACAATGAGCAGTTCTTC
D gene: .; J gene: TRBJ1-4; clone size: .; V gene: TRBV5-1; CDR3 protein: CASSLDPGGNEKLFF; CDR3 DNA: TGCGCCAGCAGCTTGGATCCAGGCGGTAATGAAAAACTGTTTTTT
D gene: .; J gene: TRBJ2-7; clone size: .; V gene: TRBV11-2; CDR3 protein: CASSRMGTLRLEQYF; CDR3 DNA: TGTGCCAGCAGCCGAATGGGGACTCTTCGCTTGGAGCAGTACTTC
D gene: .; J gene: TRBJ1-1; clone size: few; V gene: TRBV2; CDR3 protein: CASTKDSNTEAFF; CDR3 DNA: TGTGCCAGCACTAAAGACAGCAACACTGAAGCTTTCTTT
D gene: .; J gene: TRBJ1-2; clone size: .; V gene: TRBV30; CDR3 protein: CAWSGGARGYTF; CDR3 DNA: TGTGCCTGGAGTGGGGGGGCGCGAGGCTACACCTTC
D gene: .; J gene: TRBJ2-1; clone size: .; V gene: TRBV29-1; CDR3 protein: CSVEGFGSYNEQFF; CDR3 DNA: TGCAGCGTTGAAGGATTTGGGTCCTACAATGAGCAGTTCTTC
D gene: .; J gene: TRBJ2-3; clone size: few; V gene: TRBV29-1; CDR3 protein: CSVARKITDTQYF; CDR3 DNA: TGCAGCGTTGCCAGGAAGATCACAGATACGCAGTATTTT
D gene: .; J gene: TRBJ2-5; clone size: .; V gene: TRBV29-1; CDR3 protein: CSVLQGGETQYF; CDR3 DNA: TGCAGCGTTTTACAGGGTGGAGAGACCCAGTACTTC
D gene: TRBD1; J gene: TRBJ1-1; clone size: .; V gene: TRBV6-2/TRBV6-3; CDR3 protein: CASSYSGQQYSEAFF; CDR3 DNA: TGTGCCAGCAGTTACTCGGGACAGCAATATTCTGAAGCTTTCTTT
D gene: .; J gene: TRBJ2-2; clone size: .; V gene: TRBV7-2; CDR3 protein: CASSSRDHRTGELFF; CDR3 DNA: TGTGCCAGCAGCTCAAGGGACCATCGGACCGGGGAGCTGTTTTTT
D gene: TRBD1; J gene: TRBJ1-4; clone size: .; V gene: TRBV2; CDR3 protein: CASRGDRGYEKLFF; CDR3 DNA: TGTGCCAGCAGGGGAGACAGGGGGTATGAAAAACTGTTTTTT
D gene: TRBD1; J gene: TRBJ2-7; clone size: many; V gene: TRBV19; CDR3 protein: CASSYTGESSYEQYF; CDR3 DNA: TGTGCCAGTAGTTATACAGGGGAAAGCTCCTACGAGCAGTACTTC
D gene: .; J gene: TRBJ2-5; clone size: .; V gene: TRBV6-5; CDR3 protein: CASSNPAGETQYF; CDR3 DNA: TGTGCCAGCAGTAATCCCGCAGGGGAGACCCAGTACTTC
D gene: TRBD1; J gene: TRBJ2-1; clone size: many; V gene: TRBV29-1; CDR3 protein: CSAMTGVNEQFF; CDR3 DNA: TGCAGCGCCATGACAGGGGTCAATGAGCAGTTCTTC
D gene: .; J gene: TRBJ2-5; clone size: .; V gene: TRBV11-2; CDR3 protein: CASAFSRQETQYF; CDR3 DNA: TGTGCCAGCGCGTTCTCTAGGCAAGAGACCCAGTACTTC
D gene: TRBD2; J gene: TRBJ2-7; clone size: many; V gene: TRBV18; CDR3 protein: CASSLTSEHYEQYF; CDR3 DNA: TGTGCCAGCTCACTAACTAGCGAGCACTACGAGCAGTACTTC
D gene: .; J gene: TRBJ1-2; clone size: few; V gene: TRBV7-9; CDR3 protein: CASSLLTDGGYTF; CDR3 DNA: TGTGCCAGCAGCTTATTGACAGATGGCGGCTACACCTTC
D gene: .; J gene: TRBJ2-1; clone size: .; V gene: TRBV10-2; CDR3 protein: CASGDEGGHQNEQFF; CDR3 DNA: TGCGCCAGCGGAGATGAAGGGGGTCATCAAAATGAGCAGTTCTTC
D gene: .; J gene: TRBJ2-5; clone size: .; V gene: TRBV4-1; CDR3 protein: CASSHGIGLATQYF; CDR3 DNA: TGCGCCAGCAGCCACGGTATAGGGTTGGCGACCCAGTACTTC
D gene: .; J gene: TRBJ2-1; clone size: .; V gene: TRBV4-2; CDR3 protein: CASSHESGFWNNEQFF; CDR3 DNA: TGTGCCAGCAGCCATGAGTCGGGGTTTTGGAACAATGAGCAGTTCTTC
D gene: .; J gene: TRBJ2-1; clone size: .; V gene: TRBV11-2; CDR3 protein: CASRRAGMRLNEQFF; CDR3 DNA: TGTGCCAGCAGGAGGGCAGGGATGAGGCTCAATGAGCAGTTCTTC
D gene: .; J gene: TRBJ2-7; clone size: .; V gene: TRBV6-2/TRBV6-3; CDR3 protein: CASSYPPGEQYF; CDR3 DNA: TGTGCCAGCAGTTACCCCCCGGGCGAGCAGTACTTC
D gene: .; J gene: TRBJ1-1; clone size: .; V gene: TRBV18; CDR3 protein: CASSTGPKVEAFF; CDR3 DNA: TGTGCCAGCTCGACAGGACCTAAGGTTGAAGCTTTCTTT
D gene: .; J gene: TRBJ2-1; clone size: .; V gene: TRBV30; CDR3 protein: CAWKGVSDEQFF; CDR3 DNA: TGTGCCTGGAAGGGGGTCTCCGATGAGCAGTTCTTC
D gene: .; J gene: TRBJ2-3; clone size: .; V gene: TRBV10-1; CDR3 protein: CASRAGNEADTQYF; CDR3 DNA: TGCGCCAGCAGGGCAGGGAATGAAGCAGATACGCAGTATTTT
D gene: .; J gene: TRBJ2-3; clone size: few; V gene: TRBV7-2; CDR3 protein: CASSSLQGGGTDTQYF; CDR3 DNA: TGTGCCAGCAGCTCACTACAAGGGGGAGGCACAGATACGCAGTATTTT
D gene: .; J gene: TRBJ1-3; clone size: many; V gene: TRBV5-4; CDR3 protein: CASSLGQGFSGNTIYF; CDR3 DNA: TGTGCCAGCAGCTTGGGCCAGGGATTCTCTGGAAACACCATATATTTT
D gene: TRBD2; J gene: TRBJ2-2; clone size: many; V gene: TRBV13; CDR3 protein: CASSPTGTTITGELFF; CDR3 DNA: TGTGCCAGCAGCCCCACCGGGACTACTATCACCGGGGAGCTGTTTTTT
D gene: .; J gene: TRBJ1-1; clone size: many; V gene: TRBV29-1; CDR3 protein: CSVAHDRATEAFF; CDR3 DNA: TGCAGCGTTGCCCATGACAGAGCCACTGAAGCTTTCTTT
D gene: .; J gene: TRBJ2-7; clone size: .; V gene: TRBV12-3/TRBV12-4; CDR3 protein: CASSSTGTSFEQYF; CDR3 DNA: TGTGCCAGCAGTTCAACCGGGACTTCTTTTGAGCAGTACTTC
D gene: .; J gene: TRBJ1-1; clone size: few; V gene: TRBV15; CDR3 protein: CATSTLPGTEAFF; CDR3 DNA: TGTGCCACCAGCACCCTTCCCGGGACTGAAGCTTTCTTT
D gene: TRBD1; J gene: TRBJ2-3; clone size: once; V gene: TRBV12-3/TRBV12-4; CDR3 protein: CASSLGQGEYTDTQYF; CDR3 DNA: TGTGCCAGCTCCCTGGGACAGGGAGAGTACACAGATACGCAGTATTTT
D gene: .; J gene: TRBJ1-3; clone size: many; V gene: TRBV30; CDR3 protein: CAWSFGVSGNTIYF; CDR3 DNA: TGTGCCTGGAGTTTCGGGGTCTCTGGAAACACCATATATTTT
D gene: .; J gene: TRBJ1-5; clone size: few; V gene: TRBV7-8; CDR3 protein: CASSLVNQPQHF; CDR3 DNA: TGTGCCAGCAGCTTAGTGAATCAGCCCCAGCATTTT
D gene: .; J gene: TRBJ2-2; clone size: .; V gene: TRBV7-3; CDR3 protein: CASSLKWQARSGGELFF; CDR3 DNA: TGTGCCAGCAGCTTAAAATGGCAGGCCAGGTCGGGCGGGGAGCTGTTTTTT